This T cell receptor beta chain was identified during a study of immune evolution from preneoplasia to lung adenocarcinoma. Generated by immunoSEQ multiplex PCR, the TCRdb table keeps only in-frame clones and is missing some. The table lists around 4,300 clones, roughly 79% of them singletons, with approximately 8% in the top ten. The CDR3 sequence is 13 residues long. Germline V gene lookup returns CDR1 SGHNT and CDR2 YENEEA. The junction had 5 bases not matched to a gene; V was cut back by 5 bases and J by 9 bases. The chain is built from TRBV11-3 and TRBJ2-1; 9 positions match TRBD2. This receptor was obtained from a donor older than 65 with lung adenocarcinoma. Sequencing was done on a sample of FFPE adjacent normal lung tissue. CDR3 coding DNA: TGTGCCAGCAGCCGGATAGCGGGAGCTGAGCAGTTCTTC. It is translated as CASSRIAGAEQFF.